This is a list of T cell receptor beta chains from one sample in a study of blood T cell repertoires in COVID-19. Produced via immunoSEQ multiplex PCR; TCRdb's table is partial and in-frame only. The profile covers 200,000 to 250,000 clones, with 88% appearing a single time and around 1.5% taken by the ten largest. Sequenced material: peripheral blood. These receptors all come from a man in his late teens or twenties with active or convalescent COVID-19. The CDR3 runs from the conserved cysteine through the conserved F or W. A D gene is named only where the DNA matches it firmly. Some rows have no size entry. The others give once, few or many, or a class for an expanded clone.

J	V	size	D	length	DNA	CDR3
TRBJ1-1	TRBV15	-	TRBD1	14	TGTGCCACCAGCAGGGGGACAGGGGGCGTTGGAGCTTTCTTT	CATSRGTGGVGAFF
TRBJ1-1	TRBV4-2	-	-	16	TGTGCCAGCAGCCTTGAGGTGGGGGCGGTGAACACTGAAGCTTTCTTT	CASSLEVGAVNTEAFF
TRBJ2-2	TRBV2	-	TRBD1	15	TGTGCCAGCAGTGGCTCAGGACAGGGGACCGGGGAGCTGTTTTTT	CASSGSGQGTGELFF
TRBJ1-4	TRBV21-1	-	-	16	TGTGCCACCGGTCGACAGGGGACATCAACTAATGAAAAACTGTTTTTT	CATGRQGTSTNEKLFF
TRBJ2-3	TRBV3-1/TRBV3-2	-	TRBD2	20	TGTGCCAGCAGCCAAGTTTTATCTGGCGGGGTGAGCCGGAGCGGGGGGACGCAGTATTTT	CASSQVLSGGVSRSGGTQYF
TRBJ2-7	TRBV18	-	-	13	TGTGCCAGCTCACCAGGGAGCGGGTACGAGCAGTACTTC	CASSPGSGYEQYF
TRBJ2-1	TRBV11-2	-	TRBD2	12	TGTGCCAGTAGACTAGCTCAAACTAAGCAGTTCTTC	CASRLAQTKQFF
TRBJ2-7	TRBV30	-	-	15	TGTGCCTGGAGTGTACGCGCGGTAAGCTCCTACGAGCAGTACTTC	CAWSVRAVSSYEQYF
TRBJ2-1	TRBV4-1	-	TRBD2	18	TGCGCCAGCAGCCCCCGCCCTCAGGCGGGGGGCTCCTACAATGAGCAGTTCTTC	CASSPRPQAGGSYNEQFF
TRBJ2-3	TRBV29-1	-	-	14	TGCAGCGTTGTTCGGCAGGGTGGTACAGATACGCAGTATTTT	CSVVRQGGTDTQYF
TRBJ2-7	TRBV9	once	TRBD2	15	TGTGCCAGCAGCGTAGGAACGGGAGGGCCCCACGAGCAGTACTTC	CASSVGTGGPHEQYF
TRBJ2-7	TRBV27	once	TRBD2	14	TGTGCCAGCAGTTTGGGACTAGGCCCCTACGAGCAGTACTTC	CASSLGLGPYEQYF
TRBJ1-3	TRBV15	-	TRBD1	14	TGTGCCATCGGTACAGGGGTTACTGGAAACACCATATATTTT	CAIGTGVTGNTIYF
TRBJ2-1	TRBV7-9	once	-	13	TGTGCCAGCAGCCCCCCGGTCTACAATGAGCAGTTCTTC	CASSPPVYNEQFF
TRBJ1-1	TRBV3-1/TRBV3-2	-	TRBD1	15	TGTGCCAGCAGCCAAGCGGGACAGCCAAACACTGAAGCTTTCTTT	CASSQAGQPNTEAFF
TRBJ1-2	TRBV6-5	-	-	13	TGTGCCAGCACCGGCGGGCCCCTCTATGGCTACACCTTC	CASTGGPLYGYTF
TRBJ2-1	TRBV6-5	-	-	16	TGTGCCAGCAGTTACAGGGGCGTTCCATCCTACAATGAGCAGTTCTTC	CASSYRGVPSYNEQFF
TRBJ2-6	TRBV19	-	-	19	TGTGCCAGTAGTGGAGCTCAGGGGCCCTACGAGGTTGGGGCCAACGTCCTGACTTTC	CASSGAQGPYEVGANVLTF
TRBJ2-1	TRBV24-1	-	-	13	TGTGCCACCAGCGGGAGCTCCTACAATGAGCAGTTCTTC	CATSGSSYNEQFF
TRBJ2-7	TRBV19	once	TRBD2	15	TGTGCCAGTAGTCCGGGACTAGCGGCACCCTACGAGCAGTACTTC	CASSPGLAAPYEQYF
TRBJ1-1	TRBV4-2	-	TRBD1	14	TGTGCCAGCAGCCAGGCAGGGGGCCGAGCTGAAGCTTTCTTT	CASSQAGGRAEAFF
TRBJ1-6	TRBV21-1	-	-	16	TGTGCCAGCTGCCTGGGGGGGGCCCCGCTAGGTTCACCCCTCCACTTT	CASCLGGAPLGSPLHF
TRBJ2-4	TRBV10-3	-	TRBD2	18	TGTGCCATCAGTGGACCTCCCGGGACTAGCGGCCGCAAAAACATTCAGTACTTC	CAISGPPGTSGRKNIQYF
TRBJ1-1	TRBV15	few	TRBD1	14	TGTGCCACCAGGGAGGACAGGGCTTACACTGAAGCTTTCTTT	CATREDRAYTEAFF
TRBJ1-1	TRBV19	-	TRBD1	13	TGTGCCAGCCCGGGACAGGGGGACACTGAAGCTTTCTTT	CASPGQGDTEAFF
TRBJ1-1	TRBV19	-	TRBD1	12	TGTGCCAGTAGTATTCAGGGGGGATTAGCTTTCTTT	CASSIQGGLAFF
TRBJ2-3	TRBV2	-	-	12	TGTGCCAGCAGCCAGTTCACAGATACGCAGTATTTT	CASSQFTDTQYF
TRBJ2-7	TRBV18	-	TRBD1	15	TGTGCCAGCTCCCTGGGACGGACAGGACCCAGCGAGCAGTACTTC	CASSLGRTGPSEQYF
TRBJ2-7	TRBV6-5	-	-	13	TGTGCCAGCAGTTACCGGGGACAAAACGAGCAGTACTTC	CASSYRGQNEQYF
TRBJ2-3	TRBV10-1	-	TRBD2	14	TGCGCCAGCAGTGAGGCGGGAGGAGGGGATACGCAGTATTTT	CASSEAGGGDTQYF
TRBJ2-7	TRBV18	-	-	13	TGTGCCAGCTCAGGTGGTAGCTCCTACGAGCAGTACTTC	CASSGGSSYEQYF
TRBJ2-1	TRBV7-2	-	TRBD1	14	TGTGCCAGCAGCTTAGATGCCAGGGGGAATGAGCAGTTCTTC	CASSLDARGNEQFF
TRBJ2-1	TRBV4-2	-	-	14	TGTGCCAGCAGCCCTGCGGGACGGAGGAATGAGCAGTTCTTC	CASSPAGRRNEQFF
TRBJ2-3	TRBV7-6	-	TRBD1	18	TGTGCCAGCAGCTTGCAACCGGCTGGACAGGGCGTTGCAGATACGCAGTATTTT	CASSLQPAGQGVADTQYF
TRBJ2-1	TRBV11-2	-	-	16	TGTGCCAGCAGCTTAGGGGGGTCAGGGAGGTACAATGAGCAGTTCTTC	CASSLGGSGRYNEQFF
TRBJ1-1	TRBV7-2	-	TRBD1	14	TGTGCCAGCAGCCCGACAGGGCCGAACACTGAAGCTTTCTTT	CASSPTGPNTEAFF
TRBJ2-6	TRBV11-2	-	-	15	TGTGCCAGCAGCTTAGCTCCCTCTGGGGCCAACGTCCTGACTTTC	CASSLAPSGANVLTF
TRBJ2-3	TRBV5-6	-	TRBD2	19	TGTGCCAGCAGCTTGTGGACGTTTCTAGCGGGAGCGGCAACAGATACGCAGTATTTT	CASSLWTFLAGAATDTQYF
TRBJ1-2	TRBV19	-	TRBD1	14	TGTGCCAGTAGTCAAGGACAGGCGGCTTATGGCTACACCTTC	CASSQGQAAYGYTF
TRBJ1-1	TRBV19	-	TRBD1	15	TGTGCCAGTAGTATTTACTCAGGGGGCAACACTGAAGCTTTCTTT	CASSIYSGGNTEAFF
TRBJ2-7	TRBV12-5	-	-	14	TGTGCTAGTGGTTTGGTACACGCAGGGTACGAGCAGTACTTC	CASGLVHAGYEQYF
TRBJ1-2	TRBV3-1/TRBV3-2	-	TRBD1	16	TGTGCCAGCAGCCAAGGTGGAGGACAGGGAAGCTATGGCTACACCTTC	CASSQGGGQGSYGYTF
TRBJ1-2	TRBV28	-	TRBD1	13	TGTGCCAGCAGCCGAGGACAGGGGTACAGCTACACCTTC	CASSRGQGYSYTF
TRBJ2-6	TRBV6-2/TRBV6-3	-	-	15	TGTGCCAGCAGTTACTTCCCGTCTGGGGCCAACGTCCTGACTTTC	CASSYFPSGANVLTF
TRBJ2-1	TRBV27	-	TRBD1	18	TGTGCCAGCAGTTTATCCCTCGGGACAGCCCCTACCTTCAATGAGCAGTTCTTC	CASSLSLGTAPTFNEQFF
TRBJ2-1	TRBV29-1	-	-	13	TGCAGCGTGGGTAGCAGCCCAAACAATGAGCAGTTCTTC	CSVGSSPNNEQFF
TRBJ2-1	TRBV5-4	-	-	14	TGTGCCAGCAGCTTGGTCAGCTCCTACAATGAGCAGTTCTTC	CASSLVSSYNEQFF
TRBJ2-7	TRBV14	-	TRBD2	16	TGTGCCAGCAGCCAAGGACTAGCGGGAGGCTTATACGAGCAGTACTTC	CASSQGLAGGLYEQYF
TRBJ2-3	TRBV5-1	-	-	13	TGCGCCAGCAGCTTGGACCCCGGAGATCCGCAGTATTTT	CASSLDPGDPQYF
TRBJ2-1	TRBV28	-	-	13	TGTGCCAGCAGTTTAGAGGCTAACAGGGAGCAGTTCTTC	CASSLEANREQFF
TRBJ1-4	TRBV7-9	-	-	15	TGTGCCAGCAGCTTAGCGCTGGCAGAGGATGAAAAACTGTTTTTT	CASSLALAEDEKLFF
TRBJ2-5	TRBV5-1	-	TRBD2	16	TGCGCCAGCAGCTTGTCCCCTACTAGCGGGGAAGAGACCCAGTACTTC	CASSLSPTSGEETQYF
TRBJ2-5	TRBV18	once	-	18	TGTGCCAGCTCACCCAAGAGGGGGGGGGCCACCCACCAAGAGACCCAGTACTTC	CASSPKRGGATHQETQYF